The next 19 T cell receptor beta chains were all read from a single sample in a study of long-term antiretroviral therapy in people with HIV. Run at survey level, the immunoSEQ assay was version v3.0. Profiled with immunoSEQ multiplex PCR; TCRdb holds only in-frame clones, not every one. In the table there are over 30,000 clones, approximately 75% of which are singletons. The sequenced sample was unsorted PBMCs, obtained 3 years after starting antiretroviral therapy. The receptors derive from a man aged 50 to 59 with HIV.

The sample holds a few counts of this clone. The chain employs TRBV4-2 and TRBJ2-2; D is possibly TRBD1 or TRBD2 (6 bases each). The V gene's germline CDR1 is LGHNA and CDR2 YNFKEQ. V lost 0 bases and J lost 6, with 8 bases in between. The CDR3 consists of 14 residues. CDR3 residues: CASSQDRGPGELFF. The CDR3 region has the DNA TGTGCCAGCAGCCAAGATCGGGGGCCCGGGGAGCTGTTTTTT.

The genes are TRBV13 and TRBJ2-7; D may be TRBD2 (6 bases). V lost 0 bases and J 7 bases, leaving 10 bases between the germline ends. CDR1 and CDR2 (germline): PRHDT, FYEKMQ (reference sequence). The length of the CDR3 is 13 residues. This CDR3 reads CASSLGPAGEQYF. The CDR3 coding sequence is TGTGCCAGCAGCTTAGGACCTGCGGGGGAGCAGTACTTC.

The genes are TRBV6-5 and TRBJ2-7; D remains unclear. The germline CDR1 and CDR2 sequences are MNHEY and SVGAGI. The CDR3 is made up of 15 amino acids. The V gene lost 0 bases and the J gene lost 0 bases, with 9 bases spanning the gap. DNA of the CDR3: TGTGCCAGCAGTTACTCGTTCCATAGCTCCTACGAGCAGTACTTC. Encoded protein: CASSYSFHSSYEQYF.

The chain employs TRBV30 and TRBJ2-3; 12 positions match TRBD2. Looked up from germline, CDR1 is GTSNPN and CDR2 is SVGIG (reference sequence). This CDR3 region has 14 residues. V was clipped by 5 bases and J by 2 bases; unmatched bases: 2. The CDR3 DNA reads TGTGCCTGGGGACTAGCGGGATCCACAGATACGCAGTATTTT. Its translation: CAWGLAGSTDTQYF. Complete variable domain (other parts from reference TRBV30 and TRBJ2-3): SQTIHQWPATLVQPVGSPLSLECTVEGTSNPNLYWYRQAAGRGLQLLFYSVGIGQISSEVPQNLSASRPQDRQFILSSKKLLLSDSGFYLCAWGLAGSTDTQYFGPGTRLTVL.

This clone was detected only once. V usage is TRBV27 and J usage is TRBJ2-1; 7 nucleotides agree with TRBD1. The CDR3 consists of 14 residues. J gave up 7 bases and V 6 bases, and 9 bases lay outside the gene matches. The germline V gene encodes CDR1 MNHEY and CDR2 SMNVEV (reference sequence). The CDR3 here is CASRLQGNGNEQFF. The CDR3 coding sequence is TGTGCCAGCAGGCTACAGGGGAATGGAAATGAGCAGTTCTTC.

This clone has more than one count but fewer than ten. This chain uses TRBV5-4 with TRBJ2-7, with D possibly being TRBD1 (5 bases). The CDR3 spans 13 residues. Germline V lookup: CDR1 SGHNT, CDR2 YYREEE (reference sequence). V was cut by 5 bases and J by 3 bases, with 12 bases left in between. The DNA for the CDR3 is TGTGCCAGCAGGGAGAAAGACAGCTACGAGCAGTACTTC. It codes for CASREKDSYEQYF.

This clone was observed a single time. The chain uses TRBV2 and TRBJ2-5; D uncertain. Germline loops: CDR1 SNHLY, CDR2 FYNNEI. Trimming left V 3 bases short and J 4 bases short, with 12 bases between. This CDR3 is 14 amino acids long. The CDR3: CASSDVTRRETQYF. CDR3 DNA sequence: TGTGCCAGCAGTGATGTCACCCGCCGAGAGACCCAGTACTTC.

The table lists this clone with a few counts. V is TRBV7-2 and J is TRBJ2-7; no firm D call. Germline V gene data show CDR1 as SGHTA and CDR2 as FQGNSA. Trimming removed 5 bases from V and 4 bases from J, with 18 bases in between. The CDR3 sequence is 15 residues long. In DNA, the CDR3 is TGTGCCAGCAGCCCTCCACCCAGACCTAATTACGAGCAGTACTTC. Translating it yields CASSPPPRPNYEQYF. The entire variable domain, with the rest obtained from reference TRBV7-2 and TRBJ2-7, is as follows: GAGVSQSPSNKVTEKGKDVELRCDPISGHTALYWYRQSLGQGLEFLIYFQGNSAPDKSGLPSDRFSAERTGGSVSTLTIQRTQQEDSAVYLCASSPPPRPNYEQYFGPGTRLTVT.

The chain is built from TRBV9 and TRBJ2-3; no clear D. Trimming removed 0 bases from V and 4 bases from J, with 3 bases in between. Per the germline V gene, CDR1 is SGDLS and CDR2 is YYNGEE. This CDR3 has 12 residues. For the CDR3, the DNA is TGTGCCAGCAGCGTAGGCGCAGATACGCAGTATTTT. This encodes CASSVGADTQYF.

The genes are TRBV28 and TRBJ2-5; 9 nucleotides align to TRBD1. With V trimmed by 4 bases and J by 5 bases, 11 bases remained unmatched. The CDR3 has 16 amino acids. Germline lookup yields CDR1 MDHEN and CDR2 SYDVKM. CDR3 in amino acids: CASSSGTGSGFETQYF. The CDR3 DNA reads TGTGCCAGCAGTTCTGGGACAGGGTCCGGTTTCGAGACCCAGTACTTC. The whole variable domain, filled in from reference TRBV28 and TRBJ2-5, reads DVKVTQSSRYLVKRTGEKVFLECVQDMDHENMFWYRQDPGLGLRLIYFSYDVKMKEKGDIPEGYSVSREKKERFSLILESASTNQTSMYLCASSSGTGSGFETQYFGPGTRLLVL.

This clone was counted only a few times. The chain recombines TRBV28 with TRBJ1-2; a weak D match, TRBD1 (6 bases). V lost 2 bases to trimming and J lost 8 bases, with 15 bases between them. CDR1 is MDHEN, CDR2 SYDVKM, per germline. CDR3 length: 14 residues. The CDR3 reads CASSLTTGTGGYTF. Written as DNA, the CDR3 is TGTGCCAGCAGTTTAACTACAGGGACCGGCGGCTACACCTTC.

The V call is TRBV27, the J call TRBJ2-3; D may be TRBD2 (6 bases). Trimming removed 2 bases at V and 0 bases at J, with 9 bases between. This CDR3 spans 15 amino acids. The V gene's germline CDR1 is MNHEY and CDR2 SMNVEV (reference sequence). CDR3 bases: TGTGCCAGCAGTTTAACCGGGACTAGCACAGATACGCAGTATTTT. This sequence encodes CASSLTGTSTDTQYF.

The genes are TRBV5-4 and TRBJ2-3; possible D gene TRBD2, 5 bases. Between the trimmed V and J ends, which lost 4 bases and 6 bases, there was a span of 15 bases. The CDR3 covers 14 residues. Looked up from germline, CDR1 is SGHNT and CDR2 is YYREEE (reference sequence). The CDR3 loop reads CASSIGGAEDTQYF. The CDR3, as DNA: TGTGCCAGCAGCATTGGCGGAGCGGAGGATACGCAGTATTTT.

V and J are TRBV6-6 and TRBJ2-7; 7 bases fit TRBD1. CDR3 length: 15 amino acids. V lost 3 bases, J lost 0 bases, and 5 bases stayed unmatched. Germline V gene sequence: CDR1 MNHNY, CDR2 SVGAGI (reference sequence). The CDR3 bases are TGTGCCAGCAGTTATACGACAGGGAGCTCCTACGAGCAGTACTTC. Its translation is CASSYTTGSSYEQYF.

The rearrangement joins TRBV18 to TRBJ2-5; the D is unclear. The end of the DNA aligns better with TRBJ2-7, so the J call may be wrong. The CDR3 sequence is 12 residues long. Germline V lookup: CDR1 KGHSH, CDR2 LQKENI. DNA for the CDR3: TGTGCCAGCTCACCAGGCCTGGACGAGCAGTACTTC. As protein: CASSPGLDEQYF.

The table lists this clone with a few counts. The chain is built from TRBV7-2 and TRBJ1-5, with no clear D. Trimming took off 5 bases at V and 2 bases at J, with 13 bases between the two ends. Germline V gene lookup returns CDR1 SGHTA and CDR2 FQGNSA. The CDR3 has 15 residues. CDR3 nucleotide sequence: TGTGCCAGCAGCCCAGTCCTGGTGCGCAATCAGCCCCAGCATTTT. It yields the protein CASSPVLVRNQPQHF.

CDR3 nucleotides: TGTGCCAGCAGCCTACAGGTGAACACTGAAGCTTTCTTT. It yields the protein CASSLQVNTEAFF. The rearrangement joins TRBV21-1 to TRBJ1-1; the DNA was not used to check the table's D call, TRBD1. TRBV21-1 is a pseudogene segment. This CDR3 has 13 residues.

The chain uses TRBV29-1 and TRBJ2-5, with D possibly matching TRBD2 (7 bases). The CDR3 contains 12 residues. Germline loops: CDR1 SQVTM, CDR2 ANQGSEA. With 7 bases removed from V and 5 bases from J, the gap between germline ends came to 14 bases. CDR3 in DNA: TGCAGCGGGAGGGGGGGTTGGGAGACCCAGTACTTC. This gives the protein CSGRGGWETQYF.

The V and J genes are TRBV7-9 and TRBJ2-7; 10 bases align to TRBD1. Germline values: CDR1 SEHNR, CDR2 FQNEAQ (reference sequence). This CDR3 is 18 amino acids long. V lost 5 bases to trimming and J lost 0 bases; unmatched junction nucleotides: 13. The CDR3 coding sequence is TGTGCCAGCAGCCCTGGGGGACAGGGGCCCCTTTACTCCTACGAGCAGTACTTC. Protein sequence: CASSPGGQGPLYSYEQYF.